This T cell receptor beta chain was identified during a study of OX40 agonist ivuxolimab in advanced cancers. In the study overall: Clinicians treated patients with ivuxolimab, an agonistic anti-OX40 (CD134) antibody.

Sequencing used immunoSEQ multiplex PCR; TCRdb keeps in-frame clones, though not all of them. The table lists approximately 68,000 clones, about 92% of them singletons, with 10% in the top ten. The TCR comes from an adult with an advanced solid tumor such as melanoma, head and neck, liver or kidney cancer. Sequenced material: CD4+ or CD8+ T cells sorted from blood, taken in a trial of the OX40 agonist ivuxolimab.

The CDR3 DNA is TGTGCCAGCAGCTTAGGGGGTAGCACAGATACGCAGTATTTT. Its translation: CASSLGGSTDTQYF. The rearrangement uses TRBV5-6 and TRBJ2-3, with D perhaps TRBD1 (6 bases). This CDR3 spans 14 amino acids. Trimming took off 2 bases at V and 0 bases at J, with 7 bases between the two ends. CDR1 is SGHDT and CDR2 is YYEEEE in the germline V gene.